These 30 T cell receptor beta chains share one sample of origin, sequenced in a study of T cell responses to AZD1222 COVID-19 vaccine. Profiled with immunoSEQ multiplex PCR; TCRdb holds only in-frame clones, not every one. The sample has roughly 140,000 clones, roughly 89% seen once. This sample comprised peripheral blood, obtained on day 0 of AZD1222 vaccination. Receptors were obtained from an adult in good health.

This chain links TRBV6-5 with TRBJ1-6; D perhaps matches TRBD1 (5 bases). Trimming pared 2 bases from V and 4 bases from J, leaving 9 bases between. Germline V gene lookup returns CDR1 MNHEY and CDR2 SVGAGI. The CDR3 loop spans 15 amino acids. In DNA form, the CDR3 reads TGTGCCAGCAGTTACCGGGACCTATATAATTCACCCCTCCACTTT. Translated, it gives CASSYRDLYNSPLHF.

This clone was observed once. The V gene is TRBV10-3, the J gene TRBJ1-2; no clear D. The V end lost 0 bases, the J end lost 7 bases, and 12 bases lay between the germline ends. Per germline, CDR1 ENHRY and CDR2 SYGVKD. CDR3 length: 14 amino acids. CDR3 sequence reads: CAISESSPTGGYTF. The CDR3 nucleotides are TGTGCCATCAGTGAGTCGTCACCGACGGGTGGCTACACCTTC.

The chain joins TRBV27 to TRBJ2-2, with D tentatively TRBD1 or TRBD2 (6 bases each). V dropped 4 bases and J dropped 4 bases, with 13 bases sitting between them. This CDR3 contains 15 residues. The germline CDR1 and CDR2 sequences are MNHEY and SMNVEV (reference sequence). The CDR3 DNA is TGTGCCAGCAGTTACGGGGGCCTGGGCACCGGGGAGCTGTTTTTT. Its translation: CASSYGGLGTGELFF.

As DNA, the CDR3 is TGTGCCAGCTCACCGGACAGAAGTCAGCCCCAGCATTTT. Its translation is CASSPDRSQPQHF. This sequence joins TRBV18 and TRBJ1-5; maybe TRBD1 (6 bases). Germline assignment: CDR1 KGHSH and CDR2 LQKENI. This CDR3 contains 13 residues. V lost 3 bases and J 6 bases, leaving 9 bases between the germline ends.

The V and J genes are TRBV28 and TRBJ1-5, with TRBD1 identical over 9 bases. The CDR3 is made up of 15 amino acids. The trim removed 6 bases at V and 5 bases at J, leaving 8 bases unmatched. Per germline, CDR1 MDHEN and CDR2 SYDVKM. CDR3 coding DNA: TGTGCCAGCAGCTGGGCCGGGACAGGGCATCAGCCCCAGCATTTT. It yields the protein CASSWAGTGHQPQHF.

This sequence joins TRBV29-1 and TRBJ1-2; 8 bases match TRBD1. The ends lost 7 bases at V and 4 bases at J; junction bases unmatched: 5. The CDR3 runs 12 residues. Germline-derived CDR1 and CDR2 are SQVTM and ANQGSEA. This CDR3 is CSGGDRGYGYTF. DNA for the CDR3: TGCAGCGGTGGCGACAGGGGCTATGGCTACACCTTC.

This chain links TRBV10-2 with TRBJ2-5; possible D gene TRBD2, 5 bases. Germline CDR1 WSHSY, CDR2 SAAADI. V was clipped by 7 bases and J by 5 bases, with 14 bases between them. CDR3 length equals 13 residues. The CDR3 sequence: CASTDYPRETQYF. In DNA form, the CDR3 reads TGCGCCAGCACCGACTATCCAAGGGAGACCCAGTACTTC.

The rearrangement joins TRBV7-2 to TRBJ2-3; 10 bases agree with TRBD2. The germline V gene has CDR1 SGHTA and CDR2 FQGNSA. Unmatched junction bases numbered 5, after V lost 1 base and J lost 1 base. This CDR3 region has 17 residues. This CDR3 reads CASSLVGGTSGTDTQYF. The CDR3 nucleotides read TGTGCCAGCAGCTTAGTGGGGGGGACTAGCGGCACAGATACGCAGTATTTT.

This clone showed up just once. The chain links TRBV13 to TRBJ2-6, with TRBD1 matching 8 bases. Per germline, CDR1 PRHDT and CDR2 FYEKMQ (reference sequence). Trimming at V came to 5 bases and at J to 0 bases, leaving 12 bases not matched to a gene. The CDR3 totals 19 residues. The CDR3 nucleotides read TGTGCCAGCAGCACCTCAGACAGGGGTTCGTTCTCTGGGGCCAACGTCCTGACTTTC. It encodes CASSTSDRGSFSGANVLTF.

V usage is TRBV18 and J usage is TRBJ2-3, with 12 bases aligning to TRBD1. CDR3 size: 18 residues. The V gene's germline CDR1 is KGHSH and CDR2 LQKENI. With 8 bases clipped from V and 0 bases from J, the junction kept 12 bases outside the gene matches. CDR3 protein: CASMGQGALSSSTDTQYF. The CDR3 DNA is TGTGCCAGCATGGGACAGGGGGCGTTGAGCTCTAGCACAGATACGCAGTATTTT.

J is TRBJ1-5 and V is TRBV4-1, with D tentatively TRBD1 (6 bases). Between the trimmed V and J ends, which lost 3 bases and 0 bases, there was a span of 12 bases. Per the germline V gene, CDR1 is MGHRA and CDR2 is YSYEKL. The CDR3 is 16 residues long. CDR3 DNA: TGCGCCAGCAGCCACCGACAGGTCGATAGCAATCAGCCCCAGCATTTT. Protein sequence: CASSHRQVDSNQPQHF.

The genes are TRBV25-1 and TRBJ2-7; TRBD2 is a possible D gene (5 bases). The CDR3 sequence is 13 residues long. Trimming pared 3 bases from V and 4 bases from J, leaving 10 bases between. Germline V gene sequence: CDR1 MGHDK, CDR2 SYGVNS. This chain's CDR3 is CASSDIEGYEQYF. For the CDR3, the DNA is TGTGCCAGCAGTGACATAGAGGGTTACGAGCAGTACTTC.

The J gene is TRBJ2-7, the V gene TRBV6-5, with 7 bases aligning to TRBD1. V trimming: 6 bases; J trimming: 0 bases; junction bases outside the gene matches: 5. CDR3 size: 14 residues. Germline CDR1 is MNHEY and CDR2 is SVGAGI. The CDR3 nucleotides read TGTGCCAGCAGAGACAGGGCCTTCTCCTACGAGCAGTACTTC. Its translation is CASRDRAFSYEQYF.

The CDR3 DNA sequence: TGTGCCAGCAGCCGTGAGGGACAGCCTTACGAGCAGTACTTC. Translated: CASSREGQPYEQYF. The V call is TRBV5-6, the J call TRBJ2-7; TRBD1 agrees at 7 bases. J gave up 4 bases and V 4 bases, and 8 bases lay outside the gene matches. The CDR3 loop spans 14 amino acids. Per the germline V gene, CDR1 is SGHDT and CDR2 is YYEEEE.

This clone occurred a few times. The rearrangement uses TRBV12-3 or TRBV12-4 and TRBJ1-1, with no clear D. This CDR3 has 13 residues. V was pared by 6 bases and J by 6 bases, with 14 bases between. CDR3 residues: CASSSRSESEAFF. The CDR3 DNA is TGTGCCAGCAGCTCTAGAAGTGAGTCTGAAGCTTTCTTT.

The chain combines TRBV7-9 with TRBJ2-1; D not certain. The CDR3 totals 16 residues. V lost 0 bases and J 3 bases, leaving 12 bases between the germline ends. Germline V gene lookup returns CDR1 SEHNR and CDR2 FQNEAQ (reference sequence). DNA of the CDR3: TGTGCCAGCAGCTTAGCAGGCAACCTAATCTACAATGAGCAGTTCTTC. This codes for CASSLAGNLIYNEQFF.

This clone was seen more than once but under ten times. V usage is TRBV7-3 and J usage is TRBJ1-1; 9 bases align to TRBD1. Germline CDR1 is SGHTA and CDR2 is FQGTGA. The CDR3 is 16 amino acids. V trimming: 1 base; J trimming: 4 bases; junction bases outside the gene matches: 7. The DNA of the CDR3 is TGTGCCAGCAGCTTAAGGTCGGGACAGGGCGCCACTGAAGCTTTCTTT. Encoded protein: CASSLRSGQGATEAFF. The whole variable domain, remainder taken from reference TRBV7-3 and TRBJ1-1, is GAGVSQTPSNKVTEKGKYVELRCDPISGHTALYWYRQSLGQGPEFLIYFQGTGAADDSGLPNDRFFAVRPEGSVSTLKIQRTERGDSAVYLCASSLRSGQGATEAFFGQGTRLTVV.

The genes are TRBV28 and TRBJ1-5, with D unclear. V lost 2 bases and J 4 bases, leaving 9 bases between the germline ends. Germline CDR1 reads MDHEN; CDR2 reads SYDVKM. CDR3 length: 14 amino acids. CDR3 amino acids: CASSLGGINQPQHF. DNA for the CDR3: TGTGCCAGCAGTTTAGGTGGGATAAATCAGCCCCAGCATTTT.

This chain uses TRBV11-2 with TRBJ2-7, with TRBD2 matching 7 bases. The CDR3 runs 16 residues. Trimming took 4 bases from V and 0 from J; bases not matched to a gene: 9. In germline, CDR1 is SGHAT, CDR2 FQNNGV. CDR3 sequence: CASSSLWLADSYEQYF. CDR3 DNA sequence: TGTGCCAGCAGCTCCCTATGGCTAGCGGACTCCTACGAGCAGTACTTC.

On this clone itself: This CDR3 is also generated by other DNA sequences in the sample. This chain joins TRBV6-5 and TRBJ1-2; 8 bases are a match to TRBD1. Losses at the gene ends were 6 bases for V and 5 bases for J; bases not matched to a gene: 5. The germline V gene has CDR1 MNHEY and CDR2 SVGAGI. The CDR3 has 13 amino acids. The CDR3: CASSQGAGYGYTF. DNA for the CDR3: TGTGCCAGCAGCCAGGGGGCCGGATATGGCTACACCTTC.

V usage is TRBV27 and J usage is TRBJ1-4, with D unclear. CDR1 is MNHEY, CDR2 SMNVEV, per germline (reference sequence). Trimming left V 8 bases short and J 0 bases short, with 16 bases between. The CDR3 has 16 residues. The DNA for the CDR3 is TGTGCCAGCCCCTCGGCCGGGAATTCAACTAATGAAAAACTGTTTTTT. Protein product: CASPSAGNSTNEKLFF.

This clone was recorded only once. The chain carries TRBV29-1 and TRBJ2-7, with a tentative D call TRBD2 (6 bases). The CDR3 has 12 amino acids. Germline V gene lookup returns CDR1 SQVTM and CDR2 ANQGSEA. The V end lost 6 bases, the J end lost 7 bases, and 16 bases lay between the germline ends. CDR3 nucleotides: TGCAGCGTGTCGGCGGGAAATGGTGAGCAGTACTTC. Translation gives CSVSAGNGEQYF.

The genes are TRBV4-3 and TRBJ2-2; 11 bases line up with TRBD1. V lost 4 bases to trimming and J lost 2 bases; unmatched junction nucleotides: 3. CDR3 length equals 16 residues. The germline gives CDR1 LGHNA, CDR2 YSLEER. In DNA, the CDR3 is TGCGCCAGCAGCCCCGGACAGGGGGCTAACACCGGGGAGCTGTTTTTT. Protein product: CASSPGQGANTGELFF.

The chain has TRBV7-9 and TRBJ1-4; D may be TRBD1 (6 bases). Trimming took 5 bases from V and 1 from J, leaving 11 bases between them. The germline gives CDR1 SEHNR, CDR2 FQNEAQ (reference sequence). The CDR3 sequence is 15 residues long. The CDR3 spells CASSPHRETNEKLFF. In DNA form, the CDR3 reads TGTGCCAGCAGCCCGCACAGGGAAACTAATGAAAAACTGTTTTTT. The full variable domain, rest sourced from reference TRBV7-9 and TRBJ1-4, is DTGVSQNPRHKITKRGQNVTFRCDPISEHNRLYWYRQTLGQGPEFLTYFQNEAQLEKSRLLSDRFSAERPKGSFSTLEIQRTEQGDSAMYLCASSPHRETNEKLFFGSGTQLSVL.

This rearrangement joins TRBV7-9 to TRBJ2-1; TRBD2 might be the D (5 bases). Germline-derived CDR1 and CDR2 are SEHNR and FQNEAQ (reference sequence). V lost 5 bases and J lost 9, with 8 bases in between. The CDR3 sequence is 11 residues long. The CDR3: CASSPGSEQFF. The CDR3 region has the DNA TGTGCCAGCAGCCCGGGAAGTGAGCAGTTCTTC. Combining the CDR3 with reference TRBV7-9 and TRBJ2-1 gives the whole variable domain DTGVSQNPRHKITKRGQNVTFRCDPISEHNRLYWYRQTLGQGPEFLTYFQNEAQLEKSRLLSDRFSAERPKGSFSTLEIQRTEQGDSAMYLCASSPGSEQFFGPGTRLTVL.

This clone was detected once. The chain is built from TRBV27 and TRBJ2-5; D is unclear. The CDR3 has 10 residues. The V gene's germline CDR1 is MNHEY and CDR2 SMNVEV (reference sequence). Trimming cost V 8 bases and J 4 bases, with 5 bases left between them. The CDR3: CASGRETQYF. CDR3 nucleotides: TGTGCCAGCGGTAGAGAGACCCAGTACTTC.

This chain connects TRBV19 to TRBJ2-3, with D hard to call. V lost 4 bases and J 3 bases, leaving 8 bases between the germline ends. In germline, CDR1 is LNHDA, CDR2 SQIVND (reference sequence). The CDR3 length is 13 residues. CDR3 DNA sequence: TGTGCCAGTAGTACAAGGGATACAGATACGCAGTATTTT. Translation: CASSTRDTDTQYF.

The CDR3 reads CASSLRAGQETQYF. The CDR3 nucleotides read TGTGCCAGCAGCTTAAGGGCAGGGCAGGAGACCCAGTACTTC. The chain recombines TRBV7-6 with TRBJ2-5; tentatively, D is TRBD1 (5 bases). V lost 2 bases to trimming and J lost 5 bases, with 12 bases between them. CDR1 SGHVS and CDR2 FNYEAQ come from the germline V gene. The CDR3 totals 14 residues.

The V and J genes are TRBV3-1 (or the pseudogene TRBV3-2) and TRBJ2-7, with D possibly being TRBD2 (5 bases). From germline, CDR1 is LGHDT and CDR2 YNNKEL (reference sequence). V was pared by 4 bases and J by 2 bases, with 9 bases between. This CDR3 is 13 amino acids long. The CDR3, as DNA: TGTGCCAGCAGCCCTCGAGGGACCTACGAGCAGTACTTC. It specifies CASSPRGTYEQYF.

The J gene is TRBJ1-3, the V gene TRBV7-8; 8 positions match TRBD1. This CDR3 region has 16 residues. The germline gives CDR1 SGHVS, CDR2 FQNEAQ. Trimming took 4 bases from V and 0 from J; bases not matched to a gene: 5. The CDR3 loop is CASSSRTGSSGNTIYF. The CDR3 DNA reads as TGTGCCAGCAGCTCAAGGACAGGGAGCTCTGGAAACACCATATATTTT.